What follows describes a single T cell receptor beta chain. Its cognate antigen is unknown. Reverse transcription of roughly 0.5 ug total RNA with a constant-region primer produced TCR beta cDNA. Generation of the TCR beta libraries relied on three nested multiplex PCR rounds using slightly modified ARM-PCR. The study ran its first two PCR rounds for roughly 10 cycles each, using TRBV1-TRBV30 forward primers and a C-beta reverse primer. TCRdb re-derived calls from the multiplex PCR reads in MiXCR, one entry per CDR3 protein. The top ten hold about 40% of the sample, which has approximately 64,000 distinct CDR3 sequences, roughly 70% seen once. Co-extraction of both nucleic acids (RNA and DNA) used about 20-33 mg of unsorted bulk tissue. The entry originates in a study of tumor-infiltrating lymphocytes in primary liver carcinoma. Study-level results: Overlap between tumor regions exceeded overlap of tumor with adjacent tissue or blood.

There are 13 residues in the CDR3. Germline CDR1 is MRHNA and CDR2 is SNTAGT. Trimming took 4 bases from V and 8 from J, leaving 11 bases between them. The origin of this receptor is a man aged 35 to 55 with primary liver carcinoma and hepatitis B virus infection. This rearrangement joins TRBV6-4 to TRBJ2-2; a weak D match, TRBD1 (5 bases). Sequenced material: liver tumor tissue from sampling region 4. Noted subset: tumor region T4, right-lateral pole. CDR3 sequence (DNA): TGTGCCAGCAGTGCGGAAGGGGCAGGGGAGCTGTTTTTT. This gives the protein CASSAEGAGELFF.